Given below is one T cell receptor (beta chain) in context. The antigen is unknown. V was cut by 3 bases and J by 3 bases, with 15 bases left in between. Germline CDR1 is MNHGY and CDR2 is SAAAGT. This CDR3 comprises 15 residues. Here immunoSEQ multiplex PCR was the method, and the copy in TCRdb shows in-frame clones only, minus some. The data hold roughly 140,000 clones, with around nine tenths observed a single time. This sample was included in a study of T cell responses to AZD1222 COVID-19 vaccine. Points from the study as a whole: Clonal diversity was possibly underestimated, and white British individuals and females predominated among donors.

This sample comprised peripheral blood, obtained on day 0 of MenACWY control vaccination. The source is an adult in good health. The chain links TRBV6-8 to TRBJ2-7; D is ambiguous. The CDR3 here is CASSYQELSNYEQYF. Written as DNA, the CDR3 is TGTGCCAGCAGTTATCAGGAACTCAGCAACTACGAGCAGTACTTC.